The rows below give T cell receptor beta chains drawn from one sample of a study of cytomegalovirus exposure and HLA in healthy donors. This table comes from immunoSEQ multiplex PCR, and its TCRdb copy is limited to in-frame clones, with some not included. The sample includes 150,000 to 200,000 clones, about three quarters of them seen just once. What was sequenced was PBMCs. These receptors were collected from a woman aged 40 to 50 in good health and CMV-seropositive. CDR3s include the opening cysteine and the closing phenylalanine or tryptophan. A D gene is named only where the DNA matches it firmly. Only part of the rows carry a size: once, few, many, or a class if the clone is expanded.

TGTGCCAGCAGCTTAGCGGGACTAGCGGCTAACAATGAGCAGTTCTTC	CASSLAGLAANNEQFF	TRBJ2-1	TRBV11-2	TRBD2	16	-
TGTGCCAGCAGCTTAGTTAGGGGGCCTGGAAACACCATATATTTT	CASSLVRGPGNTIYF	TRBJ1-3	TRBV7-2	TRBD1	15	-
TGTGCCTCGGGACAGGCCCCCCACACCATATATTTT	CASGQAPHTIYF	TRBJ1-3	TRBV30	TRBD1	12	-
TGCGCCAGCAGCCCAGGGGGGGAGCGGGGGACTGAGCAGTTCTTC	CASSPGGERGTEQFF	TRBJ2-1	TRBV5-1	-	15	-
TGTGCCAGCAGTCAACGAGCGGGAGGGACAGATACGCAGTATTTT	CASSQRAGGTDTQYF	TRBJ2-3	TRBV7-9	TRBD2	15	-
TGTGCCAGCAGCTCGGGACTAGCGGGAGGTTCCCCCTACGAGCAGTACTTC	CASSSGLAGGSPYEQYF	TRBJ2-7	TRBV7-8	TRBD2	17	once
TGCAGTGCACAGGGTCGGGAGACCCAGTACTTC	CSAQGRETQYF	TRBJ2-5	TRBV20-1	-	11	few
TGTGCCAGCAGCTTCTTAGCGGGAGGGATGAATGAGCAGTTCTTC	CASSFLAGGMNEQFF	TRBJ2-1	TRBV5-5	TRBD2	15	few
TGTGCCAGCAGTGAGGCGGTCCATCAGCCCCAGCATTTT	CASSEAVHQPQHF	TRBJ1-5	TRBV2	-	13	-
TGCGCCAGCAGCTTGAAGGAGGGGGGGCGGTGGGAGCAGTACTTC	CASSLKEGGRWEQYF	TRBJ2-7	TRBV5-1	-	15	-
TGTGCCAGCAGTGAATCCGGAGCTACTAACTATGGCTACACCTTC	CASSESGATNYGYTF	TRBJ1-2	TRBV25-1	-	15	-
TGTGCCAGCAGCCTACCGGGACAGGGTCGGAACACCATATATTTT	CASSLPGQGRNTIYF	TRBJ1-3	TRBV7-6	TRBD1	15	-
TGTGCCATCAGTGAGGCAGGCTCCTCGGGAGCTAACTATGGCTACACCTTC	CAISEAGSSGANYGYTF	TRBJ1-2	TRBV10-3	-	17	-
TGTGCCACCCAAGAGGGGACAGGGGGCCCAGAGACCCAGTACTTC	CATQEGTGGPETQYF	TRBJ2-5	TRBV2	TRBD1	15	-
TGTGCCAGCAGCGTCGGCGGGCTGGCTGAAAAACTGTTTTTT	CASSVGGLAEKLFF	TRBJ1-4	TRBV7-6	-	14	-
TGTGCCAGCAGCCAAATAAGGGAGGCTAACTATGGCTACACCTTC	CASSQIREANYGYTF	TRBJ1-2	TRBV4-2	-	15	-
TGTGCCAGCAGTCCCGGGACTGACGGCTATGGCTACACCTTC	CASSPGTDGYGYTF	TRBJ1-2	TRBV27	-	14	-
TGTGCCAGCAGTTTTCCCAGGGGCATGAACACTGAAGCTTTCTTT	CASSFPRGMNTEAFF	TRBJ1-1	TRBV28	-	15	-
TGTGCCAGCAGCTTAGGGCGGGGTTCGGGGGCCCAGTACTTC	CASSLGRGSGAQYF	TRBJ2-5	TRBV7-2	-	14	-
TGTGCCACCAGCAGCCGCGAGACAGGCTATGGCTACACCTTC	CATSSRETGYGYTF	TRBJ1-2	TRBV15	-	14	few
TGTGCCAGCAGCTTAGCGCGCACGCTAAGATCTGGGACAGGGAATCTTGAGCAGTTCTTC	CASSLARTLRSGTGNLEQFF	TRBJ2-1	TRBV7-8	TRBD1	20	few
TGCGCCAGCAGCCAATTATTGCTAGCGGGAGGTTCCTATGAGCAGTTCTTC	CASSQLLLAGGSYEQFF	TRBJ2-1	TRBV4-3	TRBD2	17	-
TGTGCCAGCAGCTCGGGACTGCACCAAGAGACCCAGTACTTC	CASSSGLHQETQYF	TRBJ2-5	TRBV7-2	-	14	-
TGTGCCAGCAGTGCAGATGGAAGAGCAGGGTATGGCTACACCTTC	CASSADGRAGYGYTF	TRBJ1-2	TRBV2	-	15	-
TGCGCCAGCAGCCCCCAACTAGCGGACACCGGGGAGCTGTTTTTT	CASSPQLADTGELFF	TRBJ2-2	TRBV4-3	TRBD2	15	-
TGCGCCAGCAGTGAATCTAGCGGGAGGGCTAACGAGCAGTACTTC	CASSESSGRANEQYF	TRBJ2-7	TRBV10-2	TRBD2	15	-
TGTGCCAGCAGCGTAGACCCGCAGGGGCTCTACGAGCAGTACTTC	CASSVDPQGLYEQYF	TRBJ2-7	TRBV9	-	15	-
TGCGCCAGCAGCTCCGGATTTGGGACAGGGTGGAACACTGAAGCTTTCTTT	CASSSGFGTGWNTEAFF	TRBJ1-1	TRBV5-1	TRBD1	17	-
TGTGCCAGCAGTCTAGCGGGGGGGAAGTACAATGAGCAGTTCTTC	CASSLAGGKYNEQFF	TRBJ2-1	TRBV28	TRBD2	15	-
TGTGCCAGCAGCTTGGAAGGGTGGACTAGCGCTTCCGGGGAGCTGTTTTTT	CASSLEGWTSASGELFF	TRBJ2-2	TRBV5-6	TRBD2	17	-
TGTGCCAGCACGGGGGGTGGGTGGGAGACCCAGTACTTC	CASTGGGWETQYF	TRBJ2-5	TRBV6-1	TRBD2	13	-
TGTGCCAGCAGCTTGGGGAGCTCCTACAATGAGCAGTTCTTC	CASSLGSSYNEQFF	TRBJ2-1	TRBV5-6	-	14	-
TGTGCCAGCAGCTTGTGGGACATTTCCAATTCACCCCTCCACTTT	CASSLWDISNSPLHF	TRBJ1-6	TRBV5-6	-	15	-
TGTGCCAGCAGTTTAATTCCGAATGAGCAGTTCTTC	CASSLIPNEQFF	TRBJ2-1	TRBV28	-	12	-
TGTGCCAGTAATAACAGGGGGCGAATGAACACTGAAGCTTTCTTT	CASNNRGRMNTEAFF	TRBJ1-1	TRBV19	TRBD1	15	-